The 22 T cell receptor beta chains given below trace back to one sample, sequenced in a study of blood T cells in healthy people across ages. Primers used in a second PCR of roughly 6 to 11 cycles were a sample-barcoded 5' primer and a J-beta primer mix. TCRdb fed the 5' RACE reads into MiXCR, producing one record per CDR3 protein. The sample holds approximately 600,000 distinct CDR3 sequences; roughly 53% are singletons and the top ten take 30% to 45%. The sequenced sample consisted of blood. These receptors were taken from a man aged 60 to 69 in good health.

CDR3 in DNA: TGTGCCAGCAGCGCCTTGTTAAGGGCCGGACCCTACGAGCAGTACTTC. The encoded protein is CASSALLRAGPYEQYF. This chain connects TRBV14 to TRBJ2-7; the D is unclear. Germline V CDR1 and CDR2: SGHDN, FVKESK. Trimming cost V 5 bases and J 2 bases, with 19 bases left between them. CDR3 length: 16 amino acids.

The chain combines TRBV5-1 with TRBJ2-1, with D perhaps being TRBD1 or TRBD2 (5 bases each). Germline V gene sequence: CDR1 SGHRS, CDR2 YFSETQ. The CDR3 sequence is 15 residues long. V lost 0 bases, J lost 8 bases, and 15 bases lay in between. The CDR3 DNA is TGCGCCAGCAGCTTGGAAGGGGACCAAATGGATGAGCAGTTCTTC. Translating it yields CASSLEGDQMDEQFF.

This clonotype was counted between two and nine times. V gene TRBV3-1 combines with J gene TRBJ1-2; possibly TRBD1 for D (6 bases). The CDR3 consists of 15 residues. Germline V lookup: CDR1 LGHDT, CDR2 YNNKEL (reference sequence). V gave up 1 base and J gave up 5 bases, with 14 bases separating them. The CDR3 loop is CASSQGRGVEYGYTF. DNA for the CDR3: TGTGCCAGCAGCCAAGGCAGGGGAGTTGAGTATGGCTACACCTTC.

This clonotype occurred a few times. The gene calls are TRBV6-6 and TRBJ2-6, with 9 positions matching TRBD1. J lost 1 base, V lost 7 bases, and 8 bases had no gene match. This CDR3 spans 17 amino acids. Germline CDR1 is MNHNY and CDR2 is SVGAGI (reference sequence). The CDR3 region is CASTPGQGTSGANVLTF. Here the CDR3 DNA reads TGTGCCAGCACACCGGGACAGGGTACTTCTGGGGCCAACGTCCTGACTTTC.

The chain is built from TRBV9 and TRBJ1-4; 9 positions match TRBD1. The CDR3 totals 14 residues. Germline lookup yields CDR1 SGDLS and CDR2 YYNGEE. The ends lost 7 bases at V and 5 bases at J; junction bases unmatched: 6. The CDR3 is CASGPTGGNEKLFF. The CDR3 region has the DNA TGTGCCAGCGGACCGACAGGGGGGAATGAAAAACTGTTTTTT. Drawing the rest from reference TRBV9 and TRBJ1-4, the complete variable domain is DSGVTQTPKHLITATGQRVTLRCSPRSGDLSVYWYQQSLDQGLQFLIQYYNGEERAKGNILERFSAQQFPDLHSELNLSSLELGDSALYFCASGPTGGNEKLFFGSGTQLSVL.

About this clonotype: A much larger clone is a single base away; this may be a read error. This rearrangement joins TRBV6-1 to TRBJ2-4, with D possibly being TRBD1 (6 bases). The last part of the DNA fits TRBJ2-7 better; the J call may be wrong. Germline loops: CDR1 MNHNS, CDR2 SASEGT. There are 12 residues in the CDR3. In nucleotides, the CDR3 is TGTGCCAGCCGCCGGGACACCTACGAGCAGTACTTC. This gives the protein CASRRDTYEQYF.

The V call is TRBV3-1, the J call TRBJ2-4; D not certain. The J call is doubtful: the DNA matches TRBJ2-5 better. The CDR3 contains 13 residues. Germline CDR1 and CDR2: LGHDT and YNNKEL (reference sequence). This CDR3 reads CASSQVARWTQYF. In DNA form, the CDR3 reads TGTGCCAGCAGCCAAGTGGCGAGATGGACCCAGTACTTC.

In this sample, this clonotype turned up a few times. This CDR3 is CASSQDPQVISYEQYF. CDR3 DNA: TGTGCCAGCAGCCAAGACCCACAGGTAATCTCCTACGAGCAGTACTTC. V and J are TRBV4-2 and TRBJ2-4; weak D call: TRBD1 (5 bases). TRBJ2-7 explains the end of the DNA better; the J call may be wrong. The CDR3 has 16 amino acids. Germline-derived CDR1 and CDR2 are LGHNA and YNFKEQ.

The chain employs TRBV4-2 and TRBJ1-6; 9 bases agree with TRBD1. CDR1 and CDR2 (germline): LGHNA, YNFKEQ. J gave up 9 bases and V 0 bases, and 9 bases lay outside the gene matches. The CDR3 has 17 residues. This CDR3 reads CASSQDWTGAVSSPLHF. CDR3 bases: TGTGCCAGCAGCCAAGATTGGACAGGGGCGGTTTCTTCACCCCTCCACTTT.

CDR3 amino acids: CASSLAELLGETQYF. Written as DNA, the CDR3 is TGTGCCAGCAGTTTAGCGGAACTCCTAGGGGAGACCCAGTACTTC. This rearrangement joins TRBV12-3 or TRBV12-4 to TRBJ2-5, with unresolved D. Deletions cut 0 bases from V and 5 bases from J, with 13 bases between. This CDR3 spans 15 amino acids.

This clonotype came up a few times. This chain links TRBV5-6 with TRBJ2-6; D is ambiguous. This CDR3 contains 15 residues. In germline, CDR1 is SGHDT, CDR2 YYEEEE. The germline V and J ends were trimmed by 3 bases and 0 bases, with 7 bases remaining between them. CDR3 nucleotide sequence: TGTGCCAGCAGCTCCTGGACCTCTGGGGCCAACGTCCTGACTTTC. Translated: CASSSWTSGANVLTF.

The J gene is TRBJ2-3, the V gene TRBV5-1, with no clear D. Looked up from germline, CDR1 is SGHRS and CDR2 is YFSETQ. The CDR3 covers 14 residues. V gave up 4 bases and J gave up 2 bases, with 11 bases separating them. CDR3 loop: CASSGNTATDTQYF. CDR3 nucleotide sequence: TGCGCCAGCAGCGGGAATACGGCCACAGATACGCAGTATTTT.

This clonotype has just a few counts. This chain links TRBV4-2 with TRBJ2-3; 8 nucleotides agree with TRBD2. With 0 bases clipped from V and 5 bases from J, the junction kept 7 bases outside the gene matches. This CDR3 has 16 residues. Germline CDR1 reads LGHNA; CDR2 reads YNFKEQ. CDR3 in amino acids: CASSQELRGGVDTQYF. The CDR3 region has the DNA TGTGCCAGCAGCCAAGAACTTCGGGGGGGCGTAGATACGCAGTATTTT.

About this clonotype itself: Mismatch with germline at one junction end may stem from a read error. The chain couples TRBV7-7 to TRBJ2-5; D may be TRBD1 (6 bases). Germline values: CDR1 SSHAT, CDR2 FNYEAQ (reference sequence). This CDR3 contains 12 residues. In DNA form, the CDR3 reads TGTACCAGCAGCCCACAGGGTGAGACCCAGTACTTC. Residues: CTSSPQGETQYF. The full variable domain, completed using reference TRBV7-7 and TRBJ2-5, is GAGVSQSPRYKVTKRGQDVTLRCDPISSHATLYWYQQALGQGPEFLTYFNYEAQPDKSGLPSDRFSAERPEGSISTLTIQRTEQRDSAMYRCTSSPQGETQYFGPGTRLLVL.

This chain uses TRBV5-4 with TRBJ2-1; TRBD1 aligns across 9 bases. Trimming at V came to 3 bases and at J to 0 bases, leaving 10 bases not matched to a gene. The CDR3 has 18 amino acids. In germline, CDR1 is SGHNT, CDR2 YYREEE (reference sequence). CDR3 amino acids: CASSSPLGDRVSYNEQFF. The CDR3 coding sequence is TGTGCCAGCAGCTCCCCCCTGGGGGACAGGGTCTCCTACAATGAGCAGTTCTTC.

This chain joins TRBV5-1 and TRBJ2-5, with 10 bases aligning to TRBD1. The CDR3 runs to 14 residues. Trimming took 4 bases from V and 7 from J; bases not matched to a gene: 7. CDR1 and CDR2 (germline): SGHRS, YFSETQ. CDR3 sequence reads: CASSDGTGEGTQYF. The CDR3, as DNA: TGCGCCAGCAGCGACGGGACAGGGGAAGGGACCCAGTACTTC.

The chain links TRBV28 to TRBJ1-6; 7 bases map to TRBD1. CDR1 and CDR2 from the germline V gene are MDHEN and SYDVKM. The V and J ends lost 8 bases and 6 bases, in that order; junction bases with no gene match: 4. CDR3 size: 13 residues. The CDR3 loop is CASGQAINSPLHF. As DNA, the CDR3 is TGTGCCAGCGGACAGGCCATTAATTCACCCCTCCACTTT. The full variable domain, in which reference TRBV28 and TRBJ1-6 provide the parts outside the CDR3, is DVKVTQSSRYLVKRTGEKVFLECVQDMDHENMFWYRQDPGLGLRLIYFSYDVKMKEKGDIPEGYSVSREKKERFSLILESASTNQTSMYLCASGQAINSPLHFGNGTRLTVT.

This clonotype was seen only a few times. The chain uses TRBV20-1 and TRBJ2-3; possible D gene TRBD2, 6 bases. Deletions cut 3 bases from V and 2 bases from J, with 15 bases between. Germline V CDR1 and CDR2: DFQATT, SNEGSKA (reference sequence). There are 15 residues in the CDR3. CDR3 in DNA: TGCAGTGCTAGTGGTGGCGGGGCGTACACAGATACGCAGTATTTT. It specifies CSASGGGAYTDTQYF.

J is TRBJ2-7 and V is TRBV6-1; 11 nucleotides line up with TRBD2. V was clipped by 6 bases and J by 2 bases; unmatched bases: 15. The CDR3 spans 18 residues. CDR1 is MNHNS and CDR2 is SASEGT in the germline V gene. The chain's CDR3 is CASSPEPLAGAQPYEQYF. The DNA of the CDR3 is TGTGCCAGCAGCCCCGAACCACTAGCGGGGGCTCAGCCCTACGAGCAGTACTTC.

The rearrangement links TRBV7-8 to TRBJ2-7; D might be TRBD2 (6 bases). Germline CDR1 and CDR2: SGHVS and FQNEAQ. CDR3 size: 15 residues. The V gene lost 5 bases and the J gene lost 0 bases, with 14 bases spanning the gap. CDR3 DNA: TGTGCCAGCAGCCCCCGCCGGGGACTCTCCTACGAGCAGTACTTC. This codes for CASSPRRGLSYEQYF.

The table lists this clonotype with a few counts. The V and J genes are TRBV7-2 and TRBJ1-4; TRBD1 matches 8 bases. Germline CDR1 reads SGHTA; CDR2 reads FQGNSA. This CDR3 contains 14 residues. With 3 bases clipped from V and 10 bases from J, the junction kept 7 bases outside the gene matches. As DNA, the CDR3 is TGTGCCAGCAGCTTCCCGGGACAGGCAAGAAAACTGTTTTTT. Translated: CASSFPGQARKLFF.

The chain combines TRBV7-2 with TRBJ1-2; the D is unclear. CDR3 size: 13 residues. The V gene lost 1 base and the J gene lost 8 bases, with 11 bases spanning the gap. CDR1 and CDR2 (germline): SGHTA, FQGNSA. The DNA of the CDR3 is TGTGCCAGCAGCTTAGAAAGGCCCGGGGGCTACACCTTC. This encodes CASSLERPGGYTF.